These 22 T cell receptor beta chains came from one sample sequenced in a study of a mutant IDH1 vaccine in newly diagnosed glioma. Sequencing was performed with immunoSEQ multiplex PCR; in TCRdb, only in-frame clones are kept and a portion is missing. Of 65,000 or so clones listed, approximately 85% are singletons. What these receptors recognize is not known. Time point here: week 23, last vaccination. Every vaccine dose comprised 300 ug of mutant IDH1 20-mer peptide plus topical imiquimod. Here the sequenced sample was PBMCs, taken from a glioma patient whose treatment included an IDH1 peptide vaccine. The source of these receptors is a man aged 25 to 45 with glioma.

The chain couples TRBV23-1 to TRBJ1-5, with unresolved D. TRBV23-1 is marked as an open reading frame, function uncertain. V lost 2 bases, J lost 3 bases, and 17 bases lay in between. The CDR3 is made up of 17 amino acids. CDR3 DNA sequence: TGCGCCAGCAGTCAAAATCCCCGTATAATCCTCAATCAGCCCCAGCATTTT. Translated, it gives CASSQNPRIILNQPQHF.

This clone was observed a few times. J is TRBJ1-4 and V is TRBV28; D remains ambiguous. The germline V and J ends were trimmed by 7 bases and 8 bases, with 14 bases remaining between them. Germline-derived CDR1 and CDR2 are MDHEN and SYDVKM. The CDR3 runs 13 residues. CDR3 nucleotides: TGTGCCAGCACCGAGACCCTTAGGGAAAAACTGTTTTTT. It encodes CASTETLREKLFF. Drawing the rest from reference TRBV28 and TRBJ1-4, the complete variable domain is DVKVTQSSRYLVKRTGEKVFLECVQDMDHENMFWYRQDPGLGLRLIYFSYDVKMKEKGDIPEGYSVSREKKERFSLILESASTNQTSMYLCASTETLREKLFFGSGTQLSVL.

This clone has only a few counts. The V and J genes are TRBV18 and TRBJ1-1, with D unclear. This CDR3 is built from 15 residues. Germline CDR1 KGHSH, CDR2 LQKENI. The V gene lost 3 bases and the J gene lost 0 bases, with 11 bases spanning the gap. CDR3 DNA sequence: TGTGCCAGCTCACCCCCAGACTCGATGAACACTGAAGCTTTCTTT. Its translation: CASSPPDSMNTEAFF.

This clone appeared a single time. This chain links TRBV27 with TRBJ2-2; 12 positions match TRBD1. Trimming removed 6 bases from V and 3 bases from J; junction bases left unmatched: 14. CDR3 length equals 19 residues. The germline CDR1 and CDR2 sequences are MNHEY and SMNVEV (reference sequence). CDR3 bases: TGTGCCAGCAGCCACCATACCGGGACAGGGGGCGCTCACACCGGGGAGCTGTTTTTT. It encodes CASSHHTGTGGAHTGELFF.

CDR3: CASSIGFGLQRGYTF. CDR3 coding DNA: TGTGCCAGTAGTATTGGATTCGGACTTCAGCGTGGCTACACCTTC. The V gene is TRBV19, the J gene TRBJ1-2; D gene uncertain. The germline V gene encodes CDR1 LNHDA and CDR2 SQIVND (reference sequence). The V end was cut by 3 bases, the J end by 7 bases, with 18 bases between. CDR3 length equals 15 residues.

This clone was seen only once. The V gene is TRBV27, the J gene TRBJ2-1; D is perhaps TRBD1 or TRBD2 (6 bases each). V was pared by 10 bases and J by 2 bases, with 18 bases between. The CDR3 is 15 residues long. Germline CDR1 and CDR2: MNHEY and SMNVEV (reference sequence). The DNA for the CDR3 is TGTGCCATCGCCTGGAGTAGGGGGGCCTACAATGAGCAGTTCTTC. Translation gives CAIAWSRGAYNEQFF.

DNA for the CDR3: TGCAGCCAAATCACTGGGGTTAGCGCAGAGCAGTTCTTC. Encoded protein: CSQITGVSAEQFF. The V call is TRBV29-1, the J call TRBJ2-1, with a tentative D call TRBD2 (5 bases). The CDR3 spans 13 residues. Looked up from germline, CDR1 is SQVTM and CDR2 is ANQGSEA. With 8 bases removed from V and 10 bases from J, the gap between germline ends came to 21 bases.

This chain joins TRBV5-4 and TRBJ2-2; D tentatively reads TRBD1 or TRBD2 (5 bases each). V shed 5 bases and J shed 2 bases, with 10 bases lying between them. The CDR3 covers 14 residues. Germline CDR1 SGHNT, CDR2 YYREEE (reference sequence). CDR3 sequence: CASRGTDNTGELFF. CDR3 sequence (DNA): TGTGCCAGCAGGGGGACGGATAACACCGGGGAGCTGTTTTTT.

This clone was detected a few times. The rearrangement links TRBV19 to TRBJ1-1, with no clear D. The V and J ends lost 7 bases and 0 bases respectively, with 12 bases between them. The germline V gene has CDR1 LNHDA and CDR2 SQIVND (reference sequence). CDR3 length equals 14 residues. CDR3 in amino acids: CASTADTLNTEAFF. DNA for the CDR3: TGTGCCAGTACCGCAGACACTTTGAACACTGAAGCTTTCTTT.

The rearrangement joins TRBV7-8 to TRBJ1-1, with 8 bases identical to TRBD1. Trimming removed 5 bases from V and 2 bases from J; junction bases left unmatched: 4. CDR3 length: 14 amino acids. The germline CDR1 and CDR2 sequences are SGHVS and FQNEAQ. The CDR3 DNA sequence: TGTGCCAGCAGCCGAGACAGGGGCAACACTGAAGCTTTCTTT. The encoded protein is CASSRDRGNTEAFF.

The CDR3 loop reads CASSQGRLGRATYGYTF. Written as DNA, the CDR3 is TGCGCCAGCAGCCAAGGTCGGCTAGGCAGGGCCACCTATGGCTACACCTTC. V gene TRBV4-1 combines with J gene TRBJ1-2; a possible D gene is TRBD1 (5 bases). Per the germline V gene, CDR1 is MGHRA and CDR2 is YSYEKL. This CDR3 is built from 17 residues. Trimming pared 1 base from V and 4 bases from J, leaving 19 bases between.

This chain uses TRBV5-5 with TRBJ1-1; D unclear. The CDR3 has 13 amino acids. Trimming removed 1 base at V and 5 bases at J, with 9 bases between. Germline V gene data show CDR1 as SGHKS and CDR2 as YYEKEE (reference sequence). CDR3 amino acids: CASSLRGDTEAFF. The CDR3 bases are TGTGCCAGCAGCTTGCGGGGAGATACTGAAGCTTTCTTT.

This chain links TRBV12-5 with TRBJ1-5, with D perhaps matching TRBD1 (6 bases). Trimming took off 6 bases at V and 0 bases at J, with 12 bases between the two ends. Germline assignment: CDR1 LGHNT and CDR2 FRNRAP. This CDR3 comprises 15 residues. The CDR3 here is CASGFGQPSNQPQHF. DNA of the CDR3: TGTGCTAGTGGCTTCGGACAGCCTAGCAATCAGCCCCAGCATTTT. Supplemented by reference TRBV12-5 and TRBJ1-5, the full variable domain reads DARVTQTPRHKVTEMGQEVTMRCQPILGHNTVFWYRQTMMQGLELLAYFRNRAPLDDSGMPKDRFSAEMPDATLATLKIQPSEPRDSAVYFCASGFGQPSNQPQHFGDGTRLSIL.

This clone was counted once. This chain's CDR3 is CASSPTHQPQHF. In DNA, the CDR3 is TGTGCCAGCAGTCCGACCCATCAGCCCCAGCATTTT. The rearrangement joins TRBV28 to TRBJ1-5; D not resolved. CDR3 size: 12 residues. CDR1 MDHEN and CDR2 SYDVKM come from the germline V gene. The V gene lost 5 bases and the J gene lost 5 bases, with 7 bases spanning the gap. Complete variable domain (other parts from reference TRBV28 and TRBJ1-5): DVKVTQSSRYLVKRTGEKVFLECVQDMDHENMFWYRQDPGLGLRLIYFSYDVKMKEKGDIPEGYSVSREKKERFSLILESASTNQTSMYLCASSPTHQPQHFGDGTRLSIL.

J is TRBJ2-3 and V is TRBV5-1, with a weak D call TRBD2 (6 bases). Germline lookup yields CDR1 SGHRS and CDR2 YFSETQ. CDR3 length: 15 residues. The germline V and J ends were trimmed by 3 bases and 0 bases, with 11 bases remaining between them. The CDR3 nucleotides are TGCGCCAGCAGCTCGATAGCGGATAGCACAGATACGCAGTATTTT. Translated, it gives CASSSIADSTDTQYF.

This clone was picked up a small number of times. The chain has TRBV11-3 and TRBJ1-4; TRBD1 is a possible D gene (5 bases). The germline gives CDR1 SGHNT, CDR2 YENEEA. Trimming removed 4 bases at V and 8 bases at J, with 20 bases between. The CDR3 sequence is 16 residues long. The CDR3 region has the DNA TGTGCCAGCAGCTCACGTCCGGGACGATTCGGGGAAAAACTGTTTTTT. Residues: CASSSRPGRFGEKLFF.

This clone was recorded once. The gene calls are TRBV29-1 and TRBJ1-3; 9 nucleotides agree with TRBD1. Trimming cost V 4 bases and J 2 bases; bases outside gene matches: 3. CDR1 is SQVTM and CDR2 is ANQGSEA in the germline V gene. The CDR3 spans 14 residues. The CDR3 sequence: CSVGTGAPGNTIYF. As DNA, the CDR3 is TGCAGCGTTGGGACAGGGGCCCCTGGAAACACCATATATTTT.

V and J are TRBV6-1 and TRBJ2-2; the match to TRBD1 covers 11 bases. With 8 bases clipped from V and 7 bases from J, the junction kept 3 bases outside the gene matches. The CDR3 runs to 13 residues. The germline CDR1 and CDR2 sequences are MNHNS and SASEGT. The CDR3 DNA sequence: TGTGCCAGCGGGACAGGGGGTAACGGGGAGCTGTTTTTT. Translating it yields CASGTGGNGELFF.

The chain has TRBV7-9 and TRBJ2-7; D gene ambiguous. The germline V and J ends were trimmed by 1 base and 3 bases, with 7 bases remaining between them. Per the germline V gene, CDR1 is SEHNR and CDR2 is FQNEAQ (reference sequence). This CDR3 has 13 amino acids. The CDR3 coding sequence is TGTGCCAGCAGCTTAGTTTACAGCTACGAGCAGTACTTC. It encodes CASSLVYSYEQYF.

The chain couples TRBV18 to TRBJ2-1; 9 bases match TRBD2. The CDR3 contains 15 residues. V dropped 1 base and J dropped 6; count of bases not matched to a gene: 4. Germline CDR1 KGHSH, CDR2 LQKENI. The CDR3 sequence is CASSPLAGDLNEQFF. The CDR3 nucleotides are TGTGCCAGCTCACCACTAGCGGGGGATCTCAATGAGCAGTTCTTC.

V and J are TRBV14 and TRBJ2-7; D unresolved. Germline lookup yields CDR1 SGHDN and CDR2 FVKESK. The CDR3 consists of 14 residues. V lost 0 bases and J 3 bases, leaving 9 bases between the germline ends. CDR3 sequence reads: CASSQDHLYYEQYF. The CDR3 nucleotides read TGTGCCAGCAGCCAAGATCACCTATACTACGAGCAGTACTTC. The full variable domain, with the rest looked up from reference TRBV14 and TRBJ2-7, is EAGVTQFPSHSVIEKGQTVTLRCDPISGHDNLYWYRRVMGKEIKFLLHFVKESKQDESGMPNNRFLAERTGGTYSTLKVQPAELEDSGVYFCASSQDHLYYEQYFGPGTRLTVT.

The count of this clone is one. The chain is built from TRBV18 and TRBJ1-6; 7 positions agree with TRBD1. Germline V gives CDR1 KGHSH, CDR2 LQKENI. This CDR3 has 17 amino acids. The V gene end was trimmed by 3 bases and the J gene end by 0 bases; junction bases not matched to a gene: 5. CDR3 DNA: TGTGCCAGCTCACCCACGACAGGGAGCTCCTATAATTCACCCCTCCACTTT. This encodes CASSPTTGSSYNSPLHF. The full variable domain, rest sourced from reference TRBV18 and TRBJ1-6, is NAGVMQNPRHLVRRRGQEARLRCSPMKGHSHVYWYRQLPEEGLKFMVYLQKENIIDESGMPKERFSAEFPKEGPSILRIQQVVRGDSAAYFCASSPTTGSSYNSPLHFGNGTRLTVT.